The 3 T cell receptor beta chains given below trace back to one sample, sequenced in a study of CD8 T cells in Susac syndrome. The authors reverse transcribed roughly 0.5 to 1 ug RNA with random hexamers. TCRdb re-called the immunoSEQ multiplex PCR reads through MiXCR, storing one row per CDR3 protein. Among under 200,000 distinct CDR3 sequences listed, 90% to 95% were seen once. Sequencing used CD8+ T cells from PBMCs. These receptors were collected from a human donor with multiple sclerosis.

The chain employs TRBV2 and TRBJ2-5; either TRBD1 or TRBD2 may fit D (6 bases each). CDR1 is SNHLY and CDR2 is FYNNEI in the germline V gene. This CDR3 region has 14 residues. V shed 3 bases and J shed 2 bases, with 10 bases lying between them. This chain's CDR3 is CASSDRGRQETQYF. The CDR3 nucleotides read TGTGCCAGCAGTGACCGGGGGCGGCAAGAGACCCAGTACTTC.

DNA of the CDR3: TGTGCCAGCAGCTTTGGCGGGGGTTACGAGCAGTACTTC. Residues: CASSFGGGYEQYF. The V and J genes are TRBV7-9 and TRBJ2-7; TRBD2 agrees at 7 bases. This CDR3 region has 13 residues. Germline CDR1 is SEHNR and CDR2 is FQNEAQ (reference sequence). Trimming removed 3 bases from V and 4 bases from J; junction bases left unmatched: 3.

CDR3 nucleotides: TGCAGTGTCAGCCCCGCAGTTTGGAACACTGAAGCTTTCTTT. It codes for CSVSPAVWNTEAFF. The J gene is TRBJ1-1, the V gene TRBV20-1; no clear D gene. This CDR3 region has 14 residues. Trimming stripped 7 bases from V and 1 base from J, with 16 bases between. From germline, CDR1 is DFQATT and CDR2 SNEGSKA (reference sequence).